This T cell receptor (beta chain) was recovered during a study of Ad26.COV2.S vaccination and SARS-CoV-2 variants. Findings and caveats of the study: Using TCR breadth and depth analyses may have led to underestimated total T cell responses. The study found higher spike-specific TCR breadth in vaccine than placebo recipients.

Notes on this clone: Antigen unknown.

Assay: immunoSEQ multiplex PCR; the TCRdb copy retains only in-frame clones and omits some. The data show hundreds of thousands of clones, with under 95% seen just once and about 3.9% held by the top ten. Trimming shortened V by 4 bases and J by 0 bases, and 13 bases separated the two germline ends. The CDR3 sequence is 15 residues long. In germline, CDR1 is SGDLS, CDR2 YYNGEE. The source material was peripheral blood, sampled after recovery from COVID-19. This rearrangement joins TRBV9 to TRBJ1-2; no reliable D call. The clonotype was recovered from a human donor who had recovered from COVID-19. For the CDR3, the DNA is TGTGCCAGCAGCCCCTCGCTCGGGTCTAACTATGGCTACACCTTC. It yields the protein CASSPSLGSNYGYTF.